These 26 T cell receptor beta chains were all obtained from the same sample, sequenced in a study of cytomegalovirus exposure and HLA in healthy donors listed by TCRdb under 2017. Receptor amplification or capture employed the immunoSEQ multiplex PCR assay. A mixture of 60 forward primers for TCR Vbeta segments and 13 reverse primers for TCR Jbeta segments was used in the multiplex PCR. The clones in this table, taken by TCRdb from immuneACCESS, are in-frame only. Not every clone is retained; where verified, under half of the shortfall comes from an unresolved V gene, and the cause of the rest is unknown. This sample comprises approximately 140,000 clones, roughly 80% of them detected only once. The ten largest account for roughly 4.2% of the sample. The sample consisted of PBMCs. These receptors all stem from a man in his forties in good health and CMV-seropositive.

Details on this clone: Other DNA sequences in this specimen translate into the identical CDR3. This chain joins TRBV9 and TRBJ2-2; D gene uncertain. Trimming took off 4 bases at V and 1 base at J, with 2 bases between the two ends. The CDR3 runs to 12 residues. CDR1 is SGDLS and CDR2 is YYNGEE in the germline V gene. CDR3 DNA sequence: TGTGCCAGCAGCCTGAACACCGGGGAGCTGTTTTTT. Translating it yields CASSLNTGELFF.

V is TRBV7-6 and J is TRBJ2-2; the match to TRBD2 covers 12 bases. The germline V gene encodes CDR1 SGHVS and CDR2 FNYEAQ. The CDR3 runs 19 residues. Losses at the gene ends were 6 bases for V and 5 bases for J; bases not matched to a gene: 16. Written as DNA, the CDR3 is TGTGCCAGCAGTTATAGTTTATCGACTAGCGGGGGTTGGACCGGGGAGCTGTTTTTT. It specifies CASSYSLSTSGGWTGELFF.

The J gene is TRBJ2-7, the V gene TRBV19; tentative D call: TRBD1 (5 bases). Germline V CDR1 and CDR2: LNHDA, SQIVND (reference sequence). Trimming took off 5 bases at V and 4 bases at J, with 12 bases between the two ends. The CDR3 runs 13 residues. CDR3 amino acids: CASSYNTGYEQYF. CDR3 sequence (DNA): TGTGCCAGTAGTTACAATACAGGTTACGAGCAGTACTTC.

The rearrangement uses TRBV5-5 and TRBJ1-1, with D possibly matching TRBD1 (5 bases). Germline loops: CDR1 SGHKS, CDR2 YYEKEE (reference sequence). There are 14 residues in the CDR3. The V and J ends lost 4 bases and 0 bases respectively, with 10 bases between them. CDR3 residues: CASSPRQMNTEAFF. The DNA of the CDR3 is TGTGCCAGCAGCCCACGACAGATGAACACTGAAGCTTTCTTT.

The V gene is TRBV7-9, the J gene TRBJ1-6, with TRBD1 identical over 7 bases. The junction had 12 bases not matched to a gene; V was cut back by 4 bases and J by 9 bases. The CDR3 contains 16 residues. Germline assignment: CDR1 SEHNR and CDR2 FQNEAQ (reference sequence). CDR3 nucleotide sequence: TGTGCCAGCAGCTCTAGCTCAGGGGGAAGGGGTTCACCCCTCCACTTT. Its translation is CASSSSSGGRGSPLHF.

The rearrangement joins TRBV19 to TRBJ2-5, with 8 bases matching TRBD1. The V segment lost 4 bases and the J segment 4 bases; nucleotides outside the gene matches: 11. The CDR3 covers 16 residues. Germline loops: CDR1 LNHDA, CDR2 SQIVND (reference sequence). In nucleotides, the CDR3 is TGTGCCAGTAGTACCCGTGATTCAGGGGGCGCAGAGACCCAGTACTTC. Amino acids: CASSTRDSGGAETQYF.

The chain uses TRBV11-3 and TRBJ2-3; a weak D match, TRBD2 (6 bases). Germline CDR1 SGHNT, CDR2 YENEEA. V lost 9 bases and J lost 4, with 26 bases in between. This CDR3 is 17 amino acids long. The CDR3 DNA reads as TGTGCCAGTGACGGAGGGCGGGGCCTCTCATACTCAGATACGCAGTATTTT. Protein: CASDGGRGLSYSDTQYF.

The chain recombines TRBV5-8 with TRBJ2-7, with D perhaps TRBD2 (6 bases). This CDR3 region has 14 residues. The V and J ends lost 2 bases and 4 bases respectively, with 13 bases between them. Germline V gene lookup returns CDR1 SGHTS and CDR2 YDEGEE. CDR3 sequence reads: CASSLGSGTYEQYF. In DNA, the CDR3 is TGTGCCAGCAGCTTAGGTAGCGGAACTTACGAGCAGTACTTC.

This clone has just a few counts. In DNA, the CDR3 is TGTGCCTGGAGTCAACGCGGGACCAAGAACACTGAAGCTTTCTTT. This encodes CAWSQRGTKNTEAFF. The J gene is TRBJ1-1, the V gene TRBV30; D is possibly TRBD1 (5 bases). The CDR3 covers 15 residues. Germline CDR1 and CDR2: GTSNPN and SVGIG (reference sequence). Trimming pared 2 bases from V and 1 base from J, leaving 14 bases between.

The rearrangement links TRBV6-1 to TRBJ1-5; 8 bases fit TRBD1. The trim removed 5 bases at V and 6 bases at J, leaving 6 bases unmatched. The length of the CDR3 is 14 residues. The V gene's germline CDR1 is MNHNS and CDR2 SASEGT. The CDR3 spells CASSPRGQGQPQHF. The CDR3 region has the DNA TGTGCCAGCAGTCCCAGGGGGCAAGGTCAGCCCCAGCATTTT.

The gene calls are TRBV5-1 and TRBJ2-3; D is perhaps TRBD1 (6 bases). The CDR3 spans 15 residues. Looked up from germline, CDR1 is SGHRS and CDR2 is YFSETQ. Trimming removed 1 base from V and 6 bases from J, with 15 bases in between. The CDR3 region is CASSLLRLGADTQYF. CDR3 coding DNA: TGCGCCAGCAGCTTGCTGAGGCTGGGGGCCGATACGCAGTATTTT.

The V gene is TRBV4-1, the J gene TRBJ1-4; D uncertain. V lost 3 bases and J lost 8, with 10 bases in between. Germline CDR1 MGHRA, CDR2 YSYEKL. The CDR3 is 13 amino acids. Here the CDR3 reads CASSQWQREKLFF. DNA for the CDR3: TGCGCCAGCAGCCAGTGGCAGCGGGAAAAACTGTTTTTT.

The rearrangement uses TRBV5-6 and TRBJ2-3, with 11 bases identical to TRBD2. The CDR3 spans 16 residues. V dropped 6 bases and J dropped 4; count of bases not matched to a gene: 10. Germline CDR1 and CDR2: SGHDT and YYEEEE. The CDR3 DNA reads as TGTGCCAGCATCGTCCACCTAGCGGGGGGTGCAGATACGCAGTATTTT. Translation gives CASIVHLAGGADTQYF.

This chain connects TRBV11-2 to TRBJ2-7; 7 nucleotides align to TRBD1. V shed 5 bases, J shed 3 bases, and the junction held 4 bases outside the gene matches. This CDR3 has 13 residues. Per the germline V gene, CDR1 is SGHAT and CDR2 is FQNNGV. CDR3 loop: CASSKGQIYEQYF. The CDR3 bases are TGTGCCAGCAGCAAGGGACAGATCTACGAGCAGTACTTC.

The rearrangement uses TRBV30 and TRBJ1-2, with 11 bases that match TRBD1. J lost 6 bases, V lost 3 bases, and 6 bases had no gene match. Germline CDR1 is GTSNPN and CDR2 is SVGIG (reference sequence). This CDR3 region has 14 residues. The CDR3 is CAWSKGQGADGYTF. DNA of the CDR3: TGTGCCTGGAGCAAAGGACAGGGGGCGGATGGCTACACCTTC.

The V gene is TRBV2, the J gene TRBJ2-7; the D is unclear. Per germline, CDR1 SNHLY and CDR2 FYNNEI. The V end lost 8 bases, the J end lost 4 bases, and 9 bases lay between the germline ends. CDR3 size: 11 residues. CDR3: CASLMRYEQYF. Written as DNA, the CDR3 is TGTGCCAGCTTGATGCGGTACGAGCAGTACTTC. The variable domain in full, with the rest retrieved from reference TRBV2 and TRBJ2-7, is EPEVTQTPSHQVTQMGQEVILRCVPISNHLYFYWYRQILGQKVEFLVSFYNNEISEKSEIFDDQFSVERPDGSNFTLKIRSTKLEDSAMYFCASLMRYEQYFGPGTRLTVT.

Here the CDR3 reads CASSLDQRGGEETQYF. In DNA form, the CDR3 reads TGTGCCAGCAGCTTAGATCAGCGGGGGGGGGAAGAGACCCAGTACTTC. V gene TRBV7-8 combines with J gene TRBJ2-5; 10 bases map to TRBD2. Germline CDR1 SGHVS, CDR2 FQNEAQ. This CDR3 region has 16 residues. J lost 3 bases, V lost 1 base, and 5 bases had no gene match.

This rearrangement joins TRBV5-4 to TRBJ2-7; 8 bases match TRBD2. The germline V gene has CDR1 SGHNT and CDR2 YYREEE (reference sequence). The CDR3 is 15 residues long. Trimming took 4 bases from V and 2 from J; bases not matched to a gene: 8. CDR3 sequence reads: CASSRDSSGAYEQYF. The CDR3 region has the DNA TGTGCCAGCAGCCGGGATAGTAGCGGGGCCTACGAGCAGTACTTC. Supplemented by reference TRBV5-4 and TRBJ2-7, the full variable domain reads ETGVTQSPTHLIKTRGQQVTLRCSSQSGHNTVSWYQQALGQGPQFIFQYYREEENGRGNFPPRFSGLQFPNYSSELNVNALELDDSALYLCASSRDSSGAYEQYFGPGTRLTVT.

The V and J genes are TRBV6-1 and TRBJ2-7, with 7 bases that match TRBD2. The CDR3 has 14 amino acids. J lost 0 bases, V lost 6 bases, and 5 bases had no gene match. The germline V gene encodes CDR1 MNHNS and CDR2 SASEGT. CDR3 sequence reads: CASSLAAHSYEQYF. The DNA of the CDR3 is TGTGCCAGCAGCCTAGCGGCTCACTCCTACGAGCAGTACTTC.

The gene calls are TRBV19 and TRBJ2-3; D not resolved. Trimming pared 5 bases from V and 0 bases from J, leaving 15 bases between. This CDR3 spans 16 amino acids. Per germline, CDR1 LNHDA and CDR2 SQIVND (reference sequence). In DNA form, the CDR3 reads TGTGCCAGTAGTGGTATTCTCAGTGCTAGCACAGATACGCAGTATTTT. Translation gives CASSGILSASTDTQYF.

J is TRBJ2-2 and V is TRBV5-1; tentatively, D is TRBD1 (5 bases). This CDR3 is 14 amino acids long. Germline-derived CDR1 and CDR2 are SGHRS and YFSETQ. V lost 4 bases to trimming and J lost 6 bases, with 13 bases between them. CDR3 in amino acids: CASSVTSGPGELFF. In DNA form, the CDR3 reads TGCGCCAGCAGCGTTACCTCAGGGCCCGGGGAGCTGTTTTTT.

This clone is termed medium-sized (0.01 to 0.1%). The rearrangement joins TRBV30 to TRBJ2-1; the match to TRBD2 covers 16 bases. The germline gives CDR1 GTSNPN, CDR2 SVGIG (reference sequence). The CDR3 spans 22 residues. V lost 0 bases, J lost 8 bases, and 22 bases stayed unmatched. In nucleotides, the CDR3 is TGTGCCTGGAGTGTTGGGGGGATAGGGACTAGCGGGAGGGCCGTCACGTCGGATGAGCAGTTCTTC. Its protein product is CAWSVGGIGTSGRAVTSDEQFF.

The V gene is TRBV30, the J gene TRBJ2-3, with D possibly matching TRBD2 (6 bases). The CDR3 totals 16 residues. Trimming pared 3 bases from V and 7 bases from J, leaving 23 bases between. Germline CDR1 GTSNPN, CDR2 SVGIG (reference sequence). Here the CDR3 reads CAWSAGTSKPRHTQYF. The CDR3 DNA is TGTGCCTGGAGCGCCGGGACTTCAAAACCTCGACATACGCAGTATTTT. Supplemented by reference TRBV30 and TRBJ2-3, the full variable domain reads SQTIHQWPATLVQPVGSPLSLECTVEGTSNPNLYWYRQAAGRGLQLLFYSVGIGQISSEVPQNLSASRPQDRQFILSSKKLLLSDSGFYLCAWSAGTSKPRHTQYFGPGTRLTVL.

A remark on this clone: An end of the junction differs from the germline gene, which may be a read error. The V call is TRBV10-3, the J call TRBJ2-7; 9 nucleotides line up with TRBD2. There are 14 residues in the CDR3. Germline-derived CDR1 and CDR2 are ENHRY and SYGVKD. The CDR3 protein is CAISESSGRYEQHF. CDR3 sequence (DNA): TGTGCCATCAGTGAAAGTAGCGGGAGATACGAGCAGCACTTC.

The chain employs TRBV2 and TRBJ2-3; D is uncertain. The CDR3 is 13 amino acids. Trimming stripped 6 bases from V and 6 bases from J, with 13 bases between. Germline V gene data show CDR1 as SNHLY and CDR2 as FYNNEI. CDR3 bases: TGTGCCAGCAGGTGGAAGGCCGGGGATACGCAGTATTTT. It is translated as CASRWKAGDTQYF. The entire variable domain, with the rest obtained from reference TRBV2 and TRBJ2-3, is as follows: EPEVTQTPSHQVTQMGQEVILRCVPISNHLYFYWYRQILGQKVEFLVSFYNNEISEKSEIFDDQFSVERPDGSNFTLKIRSTKLEDSAMYFCASRWKAGDTQYFGPGTRLTVL.

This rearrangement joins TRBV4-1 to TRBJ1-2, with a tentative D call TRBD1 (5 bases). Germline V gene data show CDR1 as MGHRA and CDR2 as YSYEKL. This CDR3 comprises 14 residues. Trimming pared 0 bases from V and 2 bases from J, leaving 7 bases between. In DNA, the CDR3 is TGCGCCAGCAGCCAAGAATCAGGGAACTATGGCTACACCTTC. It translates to CASSQESGNYGYTF.